One and the same sample provided the 14 T cell receptor beta chains below, sequenced in a study of cytomegalovirus exposure and HLA in healthy donors. PCR involved 60 Vbeta and 13 Jbeta primers. Libraries were prepared by immunoSEQ multiplex PCR; TCRdb keeps only in-frame clonotypes and omits some of them. The repertoire holds 100,000 to 150,000 clones, with approximately 74% as singletons. The sequenced sample was PBMCs. These receptor sequences come from a male donor in good health and CMV-seronegative.

This clone has just a few counts. The chain links TRBV5-4 to TRBJ1-2; 8 bases align to TRBD1. This CDR3 region has 17 residues. The germline gives CDR1 SGHNT, CDR2 YYREEE (reference sequence). V shed 1 base, J shed 4 bases, and the junction held 12 bases outside the gene matches. CDR3 DNA sequence: TGTGCCAGCAGCTTGCCAAATCGGGACAGGCAAGGCTATGGCTACACCTTC. Amino acids: CASSLPNRDRQGYGYTF.

V is TRBV4-3 and J is TRBJ2-1, with 13 bases matching TRBD2. The CDR3 has 19 residues. The germline gives CDR1 LGHNA, CDR2 YSLEER. Trimming removed 1 base from V and 3 bases from J; junction bases left unmatched: 9. Here the CDR3 DNA reads TGCGCCAGCAGCCAAGTTAGGGGACTAGCGGGGCAACGCTACAATGAGCAGTTCTTC. Protein product: CASSQVRGLAGQRYNEQFF.

This sequence joins TRBV28 and TRBJ1-2; TRBD1 aligns across 7 bases. V shed 4 bases and J 4 bases; nucleotides not matched to a gene: 9. The CDR3 contains 15 residues. Germline values: CDR1 MDHEN, CDR2 SYDVKM. The CDR3 bases are TGTGCCAGCAGTTCGGGACAGCGGTTGAGCTATGGCTACACCTTC. Translating gives CASSSGQRLSYGYTF.

This chain joins TRBV28 and TRBJ1-2; D ambiguous. Germline V lookup: CDR1 MDHEN, CDR2 SYDVKM. Trimming stripped 2 bases from V and 7 bases from J, with 14 bases between. The CDR3 sequence is 14 residues long. CDR3 sequence (DNA): TGTGCCAGCAGTTTACCGCACGGTGGACTTGGCTACACCTTC. Its protein product is CASSLPHGGLGYTF.

This chain uses TRBV5-1 with TRBJ1-1; the D gene is possibly TRBD1 (6 bases). The CDR3 length is 16 residues. Trimming shortened V by 4 bases and J by 1 base, and 17 bases separated the two germline ends. Germline-derived CDR1 and CDR2 are SGHRS and YFSETQ. The CDR3 reads CASSPARQEKNTEAFF. CDR3 nucleotide sequence: TGCGCCAGCAGCCCGGCGAGACAGGAAAAGAACACTGAAGCTTTCTTT.

The J gene is TRBJ1-3, the V gene TRBV7-6; 9 bases align to TRBD1. The V segment lost 2 bases and the J segment 0 bases; nucleotides outside the gene matches: 5. Germline V gene sequence: CDR1 SGHVS, CDR2 FNYEAQ. The CDR3 runs 17 residues. The CDR3 sequence: CASSLRAGQGSGNTIYF. In DNA form, the CDR3 reads TGTGCCAGCAGCTTAAGGGCGGGACAGGGCTCTGGAAACACCATATATTTT. The full variable domain, rest sourced from reference TRBV7-6 and TRBJ1-3, is GAGVSQSPRYKVTKRGQDVALRCDPISGHVSLYWYRQALGQGPEFLTYFNYEAQQDKSGLPNDRFSAERPEGSISTLTIQRTEQRDSAMYRCASSLRAGQGSGNTIYFGEGSWLTVV.

Here the CDR3 reads CASSQDQRQGGFNEQFF. The CDR3 nucleotides read TGCGCCAGCAGCCAAGATCAGAGACAGGGTGGTTTTAATGAGCAGTTCTTC. V usage is TRBV4-1 and J usage is TRBJ2-1; 7 nucleotides align to TRBD1. The CDR3 runs to 17 residues. V lost 0 bases, J lost 7 bases, and 12 bases stayed unmatched. Germline V gene sequence: CDR1 MGHRA, CDR2 YSYEKL.

The CDR3 reads CASGRDSSYEQYF. CDR3 DNA: TGTGCTAGTGGCCGGGACAGCTCCTACGAGCAGTACTTC. The gene calls are TRBV12-5 and TRBJ2-7; TRBD1 aligns across 7 bases. Per germline, CDR1 LGHNT and CDR2 FRNRAP. There are 13 residues in the CDR3. J lost 0 bases, V lost 6 bases, and 2 bases had no gene match.

The chain combines TRBV4-1 with TRBJ2-1; 11 bases match TRBD2. In germline, CDR1 is MGHRA, CDR2 YSYEKL. The CDR3 sequence is 15 residues long. V dropped 4 bases and J dropped 7; count of bases not matched to a gene: 6. The CDR3 bases are TGCGCCAGCAGCCCCACTAGCGGGAGAACGAATGAGCAGTTCTTC. Translated, it gives CASSPTSGRTNEQFF.

This CDR3 reads CASSYQGKNEQFF. The CDR3 nucleotides are TGTGCCAGCAGTTACCAGGGAAAGAATGAGCAGTTCTTC. The chain couples TRBV6-5 to TRBJ2-1, with a possible D match to TRBD1 (5 bases). The CDR3 consists of 13 residues. Germline CDR1 MNHEY, CDR2 SVGAGI. Trimming left V 2 bases short and J 7 bases short, with 9 bases between.

The V call is TRBV4-3, the J call TRBJ2-7, with 8 bases lining up with TRBD1. There are 16 residues in the CDR3. The V and J ends lost 0 bases and 0 bases, in that order; junction bases with no gene match: 4. The germline V gene has CDR1 LGHNA and CDR2 YSLEER. The CDR3 is CASSQDTGGFSYEQYF. DNA of the CDR3: TGCGCCAGCAGCCAAGATACAGGGGGTTTCTCCTACGAGCAGTACTTC.

V is TRBV7-2 and J is TRBJ1-5; D gene ambiguous. The CDR3 runs to 14 residues. Germline CDR1 reads SGHTA; CDR2 reads FQGNSA. The V and J ends lost 4 bases and 2 bases respectively, with 9 bases between them. The CDR3 reads CASSSDGGNQPQHF. In DNA, the CDR3 is TGTGCCAGCAGCTCGGACGGGGGCAATCAGCCCCAGCATTTT.

The V call is TRBV6-1, the J call TRBJ2-7; 7 nucleotides agree with TRBD2. V was pared by 8 bases and J by 3 bases, with 13 bases of the junction left unmatched. The V gene's germline CDR1 is MNHNS and CDR2 SASEGT. The CDR3 spans 15 residues. In DNA form, the CDR3 reads TGTGCCAGCGGGTACGAATCGGGAGGAAACTACGAGCAGTACTTC. It codes for CASGYESGGNYEQYF.

A word on this clone: A read error may produce the germline difference seen at one junction end. The chain joins TRBV7-9 to TRBJ2-1; D call uncertain. Germline V gene sequence: CDR1 SEHNR, CDR2 FQNEAQ (reference sequence). There are 12 residues in the CDR3. The chain's CDR3 is CASSFSSNEQFF. The CDR3 bases are TGTGCCAGCAGCTTTTCCTCCAATGAGCAGTTCTTC.